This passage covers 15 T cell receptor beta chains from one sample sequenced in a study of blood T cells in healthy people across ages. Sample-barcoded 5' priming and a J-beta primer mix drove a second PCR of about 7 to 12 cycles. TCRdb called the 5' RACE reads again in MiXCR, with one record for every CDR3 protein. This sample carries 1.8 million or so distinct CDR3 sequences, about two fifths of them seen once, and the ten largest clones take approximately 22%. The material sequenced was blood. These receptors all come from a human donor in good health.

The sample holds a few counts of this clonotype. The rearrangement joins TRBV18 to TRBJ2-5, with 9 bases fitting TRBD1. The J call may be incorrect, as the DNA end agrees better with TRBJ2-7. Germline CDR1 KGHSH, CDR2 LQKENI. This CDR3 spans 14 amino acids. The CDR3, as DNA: TGTGCCAGCTCACCTATGGGACAGGGCCACGAGCAGTACTTC. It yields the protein CASSPMGQGHEQYF.

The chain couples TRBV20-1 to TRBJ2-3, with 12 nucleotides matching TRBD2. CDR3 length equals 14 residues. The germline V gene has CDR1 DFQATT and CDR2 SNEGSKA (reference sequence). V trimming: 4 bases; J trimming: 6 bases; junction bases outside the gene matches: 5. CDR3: CSATRTSGDDTQYF. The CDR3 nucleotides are TGCAGTGCTACTCGGACTAGCGGGGACGATACGCAGTATTTT.

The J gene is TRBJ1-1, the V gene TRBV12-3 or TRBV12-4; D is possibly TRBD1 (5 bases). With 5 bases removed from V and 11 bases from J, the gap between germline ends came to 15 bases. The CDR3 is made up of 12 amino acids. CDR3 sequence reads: CASSALGLTAFF. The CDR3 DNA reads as TGTGCCAGCAGTGCCCTGGGACTGACGGCTTTCTTT.

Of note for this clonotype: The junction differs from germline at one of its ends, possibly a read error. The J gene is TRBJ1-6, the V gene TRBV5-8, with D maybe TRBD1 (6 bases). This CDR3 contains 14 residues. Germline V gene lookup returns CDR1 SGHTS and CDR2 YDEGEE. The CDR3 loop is CASSPRQVNLPLHF. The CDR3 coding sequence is TGTGCCAGCAGTCCCCGACAGGTTAATTTACCCCTCCACTTT.

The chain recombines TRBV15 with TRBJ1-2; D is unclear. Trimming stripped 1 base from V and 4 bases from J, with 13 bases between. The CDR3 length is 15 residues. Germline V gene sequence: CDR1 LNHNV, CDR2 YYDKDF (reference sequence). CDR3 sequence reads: CATSRVPGSGYGYTF. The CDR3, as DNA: TGTGCCACCAGCAGAGTTCCGGGCTCCGGCTATGGCTACACCTTC.

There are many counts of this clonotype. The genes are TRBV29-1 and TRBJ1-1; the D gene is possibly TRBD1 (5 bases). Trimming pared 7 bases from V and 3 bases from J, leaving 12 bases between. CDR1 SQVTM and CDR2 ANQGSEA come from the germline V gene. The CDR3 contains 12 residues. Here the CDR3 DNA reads TGCAGCGCTGACAGAAGCGACACTGAAGCTTTCTTT. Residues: CSADRSDTEAFF.

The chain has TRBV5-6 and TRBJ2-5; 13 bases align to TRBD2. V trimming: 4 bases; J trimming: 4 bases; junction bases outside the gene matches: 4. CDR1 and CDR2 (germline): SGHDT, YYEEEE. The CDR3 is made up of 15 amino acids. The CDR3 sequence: CASSPGTSGIETQYF. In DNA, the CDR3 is TGTGCCAGCAGCCCCGGGACTAGCGGGATAGAGACCCAGTACTTC.

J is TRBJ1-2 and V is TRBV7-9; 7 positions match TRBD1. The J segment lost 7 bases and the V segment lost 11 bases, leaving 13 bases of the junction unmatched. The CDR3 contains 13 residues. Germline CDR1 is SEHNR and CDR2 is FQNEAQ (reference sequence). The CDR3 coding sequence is TGTGCCGGAACAGGGGTTTCAGGGAGTGGCTACACCTTC. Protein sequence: CAGTGVSGSGYTF.

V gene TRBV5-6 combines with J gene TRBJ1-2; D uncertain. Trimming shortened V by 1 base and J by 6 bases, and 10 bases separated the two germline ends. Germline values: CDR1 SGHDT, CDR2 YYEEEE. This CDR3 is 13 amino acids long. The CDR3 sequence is CASSLTILDGYTF. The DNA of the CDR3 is TGTGCCAGCAGCTTGACAATCTTGGATGGCTACACCTTC.

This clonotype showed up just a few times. The CDR3 here is CASSVSDAHNEQFF. In DNA, the CDR3 is TGTGCCAGCAGCGTATCCGACGCCCACAATGAGCAGTTCTTC. The gene calls are TRBV9 and TRBJ2-1; D gene uncertain. This CDR3 comprises 14 residues. Deletions cut 1 base from V and 5 bases from J, with 10 bases between. CDR1 and CDR2 from the germline V gene are SGDLS and YYNGEE.

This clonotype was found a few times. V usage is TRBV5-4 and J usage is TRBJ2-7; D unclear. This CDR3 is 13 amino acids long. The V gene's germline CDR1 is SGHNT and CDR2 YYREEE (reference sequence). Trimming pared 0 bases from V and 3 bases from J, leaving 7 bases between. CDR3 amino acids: CASSLDPLYEQYF. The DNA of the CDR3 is TGTGCCAGCAGCTTGGATCCTCTCTACGAGCAGTACTTC.

CDR3 coding DNA: TGCGCCAGCAGCTCAATCCCAGGAGTAGAGACCCAGTACTTC. Its translation is CASSSIPGVETQYF. The chain recombines TRBV5-1 with TRBJ2-5; D gene ambiguous. CDR1 SGHRS and CDR2 YFSETQ come from the germline V gene. The germline V and J ends were trimmed by 3 bases and 4 bases, with 13 bases remaining between them. CDR3 length: 14 amino acids.

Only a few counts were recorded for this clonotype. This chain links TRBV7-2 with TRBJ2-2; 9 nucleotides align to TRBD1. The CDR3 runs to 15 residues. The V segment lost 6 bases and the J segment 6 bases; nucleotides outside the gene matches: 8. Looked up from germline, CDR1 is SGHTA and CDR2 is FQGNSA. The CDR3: CASRRDRVAAGELFF. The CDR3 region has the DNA TGTGCCAGCAGGCGGGACAGGGTGGCCGCCGGGGAGCTGTTTTTT.

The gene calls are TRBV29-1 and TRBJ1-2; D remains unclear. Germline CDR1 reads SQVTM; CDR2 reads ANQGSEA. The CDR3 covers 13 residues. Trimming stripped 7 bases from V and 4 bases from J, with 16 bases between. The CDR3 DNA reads TGCAGCGCTAGAAGGGCAACCTCCTATGGCTACACCTTC. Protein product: CSARRATSYGYTF.

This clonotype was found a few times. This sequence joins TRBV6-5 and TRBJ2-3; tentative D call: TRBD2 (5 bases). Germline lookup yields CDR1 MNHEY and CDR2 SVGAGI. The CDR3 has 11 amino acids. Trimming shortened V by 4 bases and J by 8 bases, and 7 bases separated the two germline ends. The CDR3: CASSWAGTQYF. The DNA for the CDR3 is TGTGCCAGCAGTTGGGCGGGTACGCAGTATTTT.